This T cell receptor beta chain was recovered during a study of blood T cell repertoires in COVID-19 (TCRdb year 2020). With respect to the entire study: The collaborator samples originated in the United States, Italy and Spain and spanned the acute and convalescent phases of COVID-19. Deeply sampled blood TCRbeta repertoires from subjects exposed to, actively infected with, or recovered from COVID-19 were included in the dataset. The repertoires were made available in a free public database intended to serve as a resource for research on the immune response to SARS-CoV-2. A de-identified subject ID, COVID-19 status, age in years and sex were almost always included in the sample metadata. Where HLA class I and class II types were available, the types were taken from metadata supplied by the sample provider, not from assay-based typing. Samples came from the ongoing ImmuneRACE study (first 160 participants) plus 1,254 subjects from 6 global collaborators. The material from the prospective study consisted of cDNA or gDNA derived from T cells, B-cell-depleted T cells, or PBMCs.

With respect to this clone: It lacks a known antigen. The record has no base qualities; no much larger clone is one base away.

General study outcomes and caveats: Clinical and demographic metadata were provided uncurated, with the amount varying by source and participant.

One collaborating source in Seattle enrolled patients while the patients were actively infected and followed the patients over time throughout the course of disease. Collaborating institutions collected whole blood in K2EDTA tubes following their own protocols. For TCRbeta analysis, collaborator samples were shipped as frozen whole blood, as isolated PBMCs, or as DNA extracted from either sample type. The immunoSEQ Assay, a bias-controlled multiplex PCR, was used to amplify TCRbeta CDR3 regions from genomic DNA. The study's own analysis went as follows. The number of nucleated cells in each sample was estimated by amplification of reference gene primers within the assay. To quantify the absolute abundance of each unique TCRbeta CDR3 rearrangement, sequence reads were collapsed and filtered. For each sample, productive Simpson clonality was calculated as the square root of Simpson's diversity index over productive rearrangements. Held by TCRdb, this immuneACCESS table contains in-frame sequences only and omits some clones. Under half of the omission traces to an unresolved V gene where checked; the cause of the rest is unknown. V and J calls and clone size are copied from that table; D and trimming were computed from the DNA. Here the sample has around 340,000 clones; roughly 90% occur a single time. The top ten clonotypes cover under 5% of the sample.

The junction shows trimming of 6 bases on V and 0 bases on J, plus 5 bases between the germline ends. The CDR3, cysteine through phenylalanine, is 11 amino acids long. Only the CDR3 part of the read is kept: 33 bases, read in frame from the first base. From a lookup of the germline V gene, CDR1 and CDR2 are SQVTM and ANQGSEA. The source of this sequence is a woman in her sixties or seventies with COVID-19, enrolled during active disease. The receptor chain draws on TRBV29-1 and TRBJ1-1, with the D gene call left open. The sequenced material came from peripheral blood. The nucleotide sequence is given as TGCAGCGTGCGGGTGAACACTGAAGCTTTCTTT. Translated, it reads CSVRVNTEAFF.